These T cell receptor beta chains were read from a single sample in a study of cytomegalovirus exposure and HLA in healthy donors. Assay: immunoSEQ multiplex PCR; the TCRdb copy retains only in-frame clones and omits some. This sample has about 96,000 clones, with around 80% found just once. Sequenced sample: PBMCs. These receptors all stem from a man younger than 45 in good health and CMV-seronegative. CDR3s include the opening cysteine and the closing phenylalanine or tryptophan. The D gene is left open where the match is weak. Clone size is shown for a subset of rows, as once, few, many or a class of expanded clone.

>TRBJ2-1|16|NA|TRBD2|TRBV25-1
CASSEVAGGPYNEQFF
TGTGCCAGCAGTGAAGTAGCGGGGGGCCCCTACAATGAGCAGTTCTTC
>TRBJ1-3|12|NA|NA|TRBV30
CAWTPGGYTIYF
TGTGCCTGGACCCCCGGGGGATACACCATATATTTT
>TRBJ2-2|16|once|TRBD2|TRBV5-1
CASSLTSGGASGELFF
TGCGCCAGCAGCTTGACCAGCGGGGGGGCATCGGGGGAGCTGTTTTTT
>TRBJ1-1|13|NA|NA|TRBV29-1
CSVDGLFNTEAFF
TGCAGCGTTGATGGCCTGTTTAACACTGAAGCTTTCTTT
>TRBJ1-1|16|NA|TRBD1|TRBV6-5
CASSYAPGQGITEAFF
TGTGCCAGCAGTTACGCACCTGGACAGGGGATAACTGAAGCTTTCTTT
>TRBJ1-1|13|NA|NA|TRBV2
CASSGGVGTEAFF
TGTGCCAGCAGTGGGGGAGTTGGCACTGAAGCTTTCTTT
>TRBJ2-6|18|NA|NA|TRBV7-3
CASSRQRRKVSGANVLTF
TGTGCCAGCAGCCGACAACGGAGGAAGGTATCTGGGGCCAACGTCCTGACTTTC
>TRBJ2-3|14|NA|TRBD1|TRBV29-1
CSVGTGASTDTQYF
TGCAGCGTGGGGACAGGGGCTAGCACAGATACGCAGTATTTT
>TRBJ2-4|17|once|TRBD2|TRBV19
CASTVSGLAGRKNIQYF
TGTGCCAGTACAGTTTCTGGACTAGCGGGGAGGAAAAACATTCAGTACTTC
>TRBJ1-2|15|NA|TRBD1|TRBV29-1
CSVEGGQGSGYGYTF
TGCAGCGTTGAAGGAGGACAGGGATCTGGCTATGGCTACACCTTC
>TRBJ2-5|13|once|NA|TRBV30
CAWSVQGGETQYF
TGTGCCTGGAGTGTCCAGGGTGGGGAGACCCAGTACTTC
>TRBJ1-1|13|NA|NA|TRBV12-5
CASGLSRGSEAFF
TGTGCTAGTGGTTTGAGCCGAGGCTCTGAAGCTTTCTTT
>TRBJ1-1|13|NA|NA|TRBV7-3
CASSLHGGTEAFF
TGTGCCAGCAGCTTACACGGGGGCACTGAAGCTTTCTTT
>TRBJ1-4|16|few|TRBD1|TRBV6-6
CASYRAPGQGNEKLFF
TGTGCCAGCTATAGGGCACCGGGACAGGGTAATGAAAAACTGTTTTTT
>TRBJ1-1|16|NA|TRBD1|TRBV7-9
CASSLALTGSNTEAFF
TGTGCCAGCAGCTTAGCTTTGACAGGGAGTAACACTGAAGCTTTCTTT
>TRBJ1-4|15|NA|TRBD1|TRBV28
CASSPRDRPPEKLFF
TGTGCCAGCAGCCCGAGGGACAGACCGCCTGAAAAACTGTTTTTT
>TRBJ1-3|14|NA|NA|TRBV5-4
CASSLQGSQNTIYF
TGTGCCAGCAGCCTACAGGGATCCCAAAACACCATATATTTT
>TRBJ1-5|13|NA|NA|TRBV11-1
CASSLGGDQPQHF
TGTGCCAGCAGCTTAGGGGGAGACCAGCCCCAGCATTTT
>TRBJ1-1|15|NA|NA|TRBV6-5
CASSYSLRGWHEAFF
TGTGCCAGCAGTTACTCACTGCGCGGTTGGCATGAAGCTTTCTTT
>TRBJ1-5|14|NA|NA|TRBV18
CASSPPGGSQPQHF
TGTGCCAGCTCACCACCGGGGGGGAGCCAGCCCCAGCATTTT
>TRBJ1-1|14|NA|NA|TRBV19
CASLRPAGNTEAFF
TGTGCCAGCCTAAGGCCGGCAGGGAACACTGAAGCTTTCTTT
>TRBJ2-7|15|NA|TRBD1|TRBV19
CASSAGQGAHYEQYF
TGTGCCAGTAGTGCGGGACAGGGGGCGCACTACGAGCAGTACTTC
>TRBJ2-7|13|NA|TRBD1|TRBV28
CASSRDRVDEQYF
TGTGCCAGCAGTCGGGACAGGGTCGACGAGCAGTACTTC
>TRBJ2-1|11|NA|NA|TRBV18
CASSADNEQFF
TGTGCCAGCTCGGCTGACAATGAGCAGTTCTTC
>TRBJ1-2|15|NA|NA|TRBV7-2
CASSLALSGESGYTF
TGTGCCAGCAGCTTAGCGCTGTCAGGGGAGAGTGGCTACACCTTC
>TRBJ2-7|13|NA|NA|TRBV30
CAWSHNPGLEQYF
TGTGCCTGGAGCCACAACCCAGGGCTCGAGCAGTACTTC
>TRBJ1-1|15|NA|NA|TRBV18
CASSPEDSRWTEAFF
TGTGCCAGCTCACCAGAGGACAGCCGATGGACTGAAGCTTTCTTT
>TRBJ2-7|14|NA|NA|TRBV2
CASRRDTNSYEQYF
TGTGCCAGCAGAAGGGACACCAACTCCTACGAGCAGTACTTC
>TRBJ1-2|12|NA|TRBD1|TRBV29-1
CSGGDRGSGYTF
TGCAGCGGCGGGGACAGGGGTTCTGGCTACACCTTC
>TRBJ2-5|15|NA|TRBD2|TRBV29-1
CSVEWTSGVYETQYF
TGCAGCGTTGAGTGGACTAGCGGGGTTTACGAGACCCAGTACTTC
>TRBJ1-6|14|NA|NA|TRBV25-1
CASSVGGNNSPLHF
TGTGCCAGCAGTGTCGGAGGAAATAATTCACCCCTCCACTTT
>TRBJ1-1|14|NA|NA|TRBV30
CAWRQFSWNTEAFF
TGTGCCTGGAGACAGTTCTCCTGGAACACTGAAGCTTTCTTT
>TRBJ2-1|14|NA|NA|TRBV5-1
CASSLFGEGNEQFF
TGCGCCAGCAGCTTGTTCGGGGAAGGCAATGAGCAGTTCTTC
>TRBJ2-3|21|NA|TRBD2|TRBV5-1
CASSSSGTSGGPWGHTDTQYF
TGCGCCAGCAGCTCCAGCGGGACTAGCGGGGGTCCATGGGGGCACACAGATACGCAGTATTTT
>TRBJ2-5|15|NA|NA|TRBV28
CASSSRGTLQETQYF
TGTGCCAGCAGTTCGCGTGGTACCCTCCAAGAGACCCAGTACTTC
>TRBJ2-5|13|NA|TRBD1|TRBV2
CARELTGNETQYF
TGTGCCAGGGAACTGACAGGGAACGAGACCCAGTACTTC
>TRBJ1-5|14|NA|NA|TRBV5-1
CASSWGTPNQPQHF
TGCGCCAGCAGCTGGGGGACACCTAATCAGCCCCAGCATTTT
>TRBJ1-2|11|once|NA|TRBV28
CASNSNYGYTF
TGTGCCAGCAACTCTAACTATGGCTACACCTTC
>TRBJ1-2|14|NA|TRBD1|TRBV10-3
CAISRDRGTYGYTF
TGTGCCATCAGCCGGGACAGGGGCACCTATGGCTACACCTTC
>TRBJ2-7|13|NA|NA|TRBV15
CATSRVLLGLQYF
TGTGCCACCAGCAGAGTTTTGCTCGGGTTGCAGTACTTC
>TRBJ1-5|15|NA|NA|TRBV2
CASRGDRLSNQPQHF
TGTGCCAGCAGAGGAGACCGGTTGAGCAATCAGCCCCAGCATTTT
>TRBJ2-3|14|once|NA|TRBV25-1
CASSWSGDADTQYF
TGTGCCAGCAGTTGGTCGGGGGATGCTGATACGCAGTATTTT
>TRBJ2-7|13|NA|NA|TRBV5-4
CAGSLSYSYEQYF
TGTGCCGGCAGCTTGTCCTACTCCTACGAGCAGTACTTC
>TRBJ2-5|15|NA|TRBD1|TRBV5-1
CASSSKGAREETQYF
TGCGCCAGCAGCTCAAAGGGGGCTCGAGAAGAGACCCAGTACTTC
>TRBJ2-5|14|NA|NA|TRBV30
CAWRAVESGETQYF
TGTGCCTGGAGGGCCGTGGAGTCAGGGGAGACCCAGTACTTC
>TRBJ2-3|11|NA|NA|TRBV30
CAWEGADTQYF
TGTGCCTGGGAGGGGGCAGATACGCAGTATTTT
>TRBJ2-7|13|NA|TRBD1|TRBV11-2
CASRGDRGYEQYF
TGTGCCAGCAGGGGGGACAGGGGGTACGAGCAGTACTTC
>TRBJ2-5|14|NA|NA|TRBV5-6
CASSLEDRQETQYF
TGTGCCAGCAGCTTGGAAGACAGACAAGAGACCCAGTACTTC
>TRBJ1-1|13|NA|NA|TRBV6-5
CASREPMNTEAFF
TGTGCCAGTCGAGAGCCTATGAACACTGAAGCTTTCTTT
>TRBJ2-7|14|NA|TRBD2|TRBV14
CASSLLAGPYEQYF
TGTGCCAGCAGCCTACTAGCGGGTCCCTACGAGCAGTACTTC
>TRBJ2-5|15|NA|TRBD1|TRBV18
CASSPQAGGQETQYF
TGTGCCAGCTCACCACAGGCAGGGGGACAAGAGACCCAGTACTTC